The 15 T cell receptor beta chains presented below share a single source sample, sequenced in a study of T cells in Graves' hyperthyroidism and ophthalmopathy. It was RNA transcripts that yielded the amplified TCR beta CDR3 regions. A first-round RT-PCR of the TCR CDR3 used the HTBI primer set. TCRdb passed the multiplex PCR reads through MiXCR, listing each CDR3 protein once. Among about 400,000 distinct CDR3 sequences listed, 11% to 15% were seen once. Sequenced input: blood. Source of these receptors: a man between 50 and 59 years old with Graves' ophthalmopathy.

This clonotype was seen many times. The chain links TRBV28 to TRBJ2-7; D unclear. This CDR3 has 12 residues. The germline gives CDR1 MDHEN, CDR2 SYDVKM. With 6 bases removed from V and 6 bases from J, the gap between germline ends came to 12 bases. The CDR3 region is CASSATRGEQYF. CDR3 bases: TGTGCCAGCAGCGCTACGAGAGGCGAGCAGTACTTC.

This clonotype was counted at least ten times. The CDR3 spells CAWKPGPVGTQYF. CDR3 DNA sequence: TGTGCCTGGAAACCGGGGCCTGTCGGTACGCAGTATTTT. The chain combines TRBV30 with TRBJ2-3, with D perhaps TRBD1 or TRBD2 (5 bases each). Trimming removed 4 bases from V and 8 bases from J, with 16 bases in between. CDR1 is GTSNPN, CDR2 SVGIG, per germline (reference sequence). This CDR3 contains 13 residues.

This clonotype was picked up many times. The chain carries TRBV7-9 and TRBJ2-1; D is perhaps TRBD2 (5 bases). Germline assignment: CDR1 SEHNR and CDR2 FQNEAQ (reference sequence). The V and J ends lost 5 bases and 3 bases respectively, with 14 bases between them. This CDR3 is built from 15 residues. The CDR3 DNA reads as TGTGCCAGCAGCCCCCCGGAGGAGGTCTACAATGAGCAGTTCTTC. This sequence encodes CASSPPEEVYNEQFF.

This clonotype was observed at least ten times. The chain combines TRBV5-1 with TRBJ2-5; 14 bases match TRBD2. The CDR3 is 17 amino acids. J lost 4 bases, V lost 4 bases, and 9 bases had no gene match. From germline, CDR1 is SGHRS and CDR2 YFSETQ. The CDR3 coding sequence is TGCGCCAGCAGCGACCGACTAGCGGGAGGGCCGGGAGAGACCCAGTACTTC. This gives the protein CASSDRLAGGPGETQYF. Filled out from reference TRBV5-1 and TRBJ2-5, the complete variable domain reads KAGVTQTPRYLIKTRGQQVTLSCSPISGHRSVSWYQQTPGQGLQFLFEYFSETQRNKGNFPGRFSGRQFSNSRSEMNVSTLELGDSALYLCASSDRLAGGPGETQYFGPGTRLLVL.

This clonotype has more than one count but fewer than ten. This CDR3 reads CASSFTRNQPQHF. CDR3 DNA: TGTGCCAGCAGTTTCACGAGAAATCAGCCCCAGCATTTT. The gene calls are TRBV12-3 or TRBV12-4 and TRBJ1-5; no reliable D call. Trimming took 3 bases from V and 4 from J, leaving 7 bases between them. The CDR3 covers 13 residues.

This chain joins TRBV2 and TRBJ1-2, with D possibly being TRBD1 (6 bases). Germline CDR1 SNHLY, CDR2 FYNNEI. V lost 0 bases and J lost 4, with 12 bases in between. The CDR3 spans 15 residues. The CDR3 loop is CASSEARQAGYGYTF. The CDR3 nucleotides read TGTGCCAGCAGTGAAGCCAGACAGGCAGGCTATGGCTACACCTTC.

The V gene is TRBV4-2, the J gene TRBJ2-3; 8 positions match TRBD1. The CDR3 consists of 16 residues. Germline V CDR1 and CDR2: LGHNA, YNFKEQ. V was pared by 5 bases and J by 7 bases, with 14 bases of the junction left unmatched. The DNA for the CDR3 is TGTGCCAGCAGCTCGACCCCAGGGTCAGGGGGCTATACGCAGTATTTT. Protein sequence: CASSSTPGSGGYTQYF.

The sample holds many counts of this clonotype. V is TRBV12-3 or TRBV12-4 and J is TRBJ1-1; D might be TRBD1 (6 bases). The V end lost 6 bases, the J end lost 1 base, and 15 bases lay between the germline ends. The CDR3 contains 15 residues. The CDR3 coding sequence is TGTGCCAGCAGGCTACGAGGACAGCAGAACACTGAAGCTTTCTTT. This gives the protein CASRLRGQQNTEAFF.

V and J are TRBV6-1 and TRBJ2-5; 11 bases are shared with TRBD1. Germline CDR1 reads MNHNS; CDR2 reads SASEGT. Trimming removed 7 bases from V and 5 bases from J; junction bases left unmatched: 6. The CDR3 spans 14 residues. This CDR3 is CASTRDRGMETQYF. In DNA, the CDR3 is TGTGCCAGCACACGGGACAGGGGGATGGAGACCCAGTACTTC.

The sample holds many counts of this clonotype. The chain couples TRBV5-1 to TRBJ2-7; TRBD2 matches 7 bases. Per the germline V gene, CDR1 is SGHRS and CDR2 is YFSETQ. J lost 3 bases, V lost 2 bases, and 5 bases had no gene match. This CDR3 region has 14 residues. CDR3 protein: CASSLEGTNYEQYF. CDR3 bases: TGCGCCAGCAGCTTAGAAGGGACTAACTACGAGCAGTACTTC.

The chain couples TRBV25-1 to TRBJ2-1; D possibly matches TRBD1 or TRBD2 (5 bases each). The length of the CDR3 is 14 residues. V was shortened by 7 bases and J by 8 bases, with 18 bases between the two germline ends. Germline values: CDR1 MGHDK, CDR2 SYGVNS. CDR3 sequence (DNA): TGTGCCAGCACGAAGGGAGTTGGGGGTGATGAGCAGTTCTTC. Its translation: CASTKGVGGDEQFF. Full variable domain (remainder filled in from reference TRBV25-1 and TRBJ2-1): EADIYQTPRYLVIGTGKKITLECSQTMGHDKMYWYQQDPGMELHLIHYSYGVNSTEKGDLSSESTVSRIRTEHFPLTLESARPSHTSQYLCASTKGVGGDEQFFGPGTRLTVL.

This clonotype occurred many times. The chain couples TRBV28 to TRBJ2-7; D remains ambiguous. Germline-derived CDR1 and CDR2 are MDHEN and SYDVKM. The CDR3 loop spans 11 amino acids. V lost 5 bases, J lost 3 bases, and 5 bases lay in between. CDR3 DNA sequence: TGTGCCAGCAGTACTCACTACGAGCAGTACTTC. Translating gives CASSTHYEQYF.

The chain uses TRBV6-1 and TRBJ2-3; D might be TRBD1 or TRBD2, each matching 5 bases. CDR1 is MNHNS and CDR2 is SASEGT in the germline V gene. This CDR3 has 18 residues. Trimming stripped 3 bases from V and 2 bases from J, with 21 bases between. CDR3 in DNA: TGTGCCAGCAGTGACGAGGGGACCACTTATCCCCTCACAGATACGCAGTATTTT. Its protein is CASSDEGTTYPLTDTQYF.

This clonotype has just a few counts. Possible read error: a much larger clone is one base away. V and J are TRBV2 and TRBJ2-7, with D perhaps matching TRBD1 (5 bases). The V end lost 8 bases, the J end lost 2 bases, and 7 bases lay between the germline ends. This CDR3 is built from 11 residues. The germline CDR1 and CDR2 sequences are SNHLY and FYNNEI. The chain's CDR3 is CASVRAYEQYF. The CDR3 bases are TGTGCCAGCGTCAGGGCCTACGAGCAGTACTTC.

This clonotype was counted ten times or more. This sequence joins TRBV20-1 and TRBJ2-1, with 10 bases identical to TRBD2. J was trimmed by 4 bases and V by 6 bases; bases with no gene match: 9. Germline CDR1 DFQATT, CDR2 SNEGSKA (reference sequence). This CDR3 has 15 residues. CDR3: CSAYPGTSEYNEQFF. DNA for the CDR3: TGCAGTGCCTACCCCGGGACTAGCGAATACAATGAGCAGTTCTTC.